This is a list of T cell receptor beta chains from one sample in a study of T cell responses to AZD1222 COVID-19 vaccine. Profiled with immunoSEQ multiplex PCR; TCRdb holds only in-frame clones, not every one. Of about 110,000 clones listed, roughly nine tenths were seen once; the top ten hold 2% to 2.5%. Sequenced here: peripheral blood, sampled 28 days after the second AZD1222 dose. Every receptor here comes from an adult who received the AZD1222 COVID-19 vaccine. The CDR3 runs from the conserved cysteine through the conserved F or W. The D gene is left open where the match is weak. Some rows have no size entry. The others give once, few or many, or a class for an expanded clone.

D gene: NA
clone size: NA
V gene: TRBV9
J gene: TRBJ2-3
CDR3 protein: CASSVAGDSLDTQYF
CDR3 DNA: TGTGCCAGCAGCGTAGCGGGAGATAGTTTAGATACGCAGTATTTT

D gene: TRBD1
clone size: NA
V gene: TRBV19
J gene: TRBJ2-1
CDR3 protein: CATTLGTATYNEQFF
CDR3 DNA: TGTGCCACCACATTGGGGACAGCGACCTACAATGAGCAGTTCTTC

D gene: NA
clone size: NA
V gene: TRBV28
J gene: TRBJ2-7
CDR3 protein: CASSRSGLTYEQYF
CDR3 DNA: TGTGCCAGCAGTCGCTCGGGACTGACCTACGAGCAGTACTTC

D gene: NA
clone size: NA
V gene: TRBV30
J gene: TRBJ1-3
CDR3 protein: CAWSVSLLSGNTIYF
CDR3 DNA: TGTGCCTGGAGTGTATCTCTATTATCGGGAAACACCATATATTTT

D gene: NA
clone size: NA
V gene: TRBV9
J gene: TRBJ2-1
CDR3 protein: CASSVDFNEQFF
CDR3 DNA: TGTGCCAGCAGCGTAGATTTCAATGAGCAGTTCTTC

D gene: NA
clone size: NA
V gene: TRBV5-4
J gene: TRBJ1-3
CDR3 protein: CASRSSSGNTIYF
CDR3 DNA: TGTGCCAGCAGATCGTCGTCTGGAAACACCATATATTTT

D gene: NA
clone size: few
V gene: TRBV28
J gene: TRBJ2-7
CDR3 protein: CASSLRSVSYEQYF
CDR3 DNA: TGTGCCAGCAGTTTACGTTCGGTCTCCTACGAGCAGTACTTC

D gene: TRBD2
clone size: NA
V gene: TRBV5-1
J gene: TRBJ2-3
CDR3 protein: CASTPPGGDTQYF
CDR3 DNA: TGCGCCAGCACCCCACCGGGGGGAGATACGCAGTATTTT

D gene: NA
clone size: NA
V gene: TRBV6-5
J gene: TRBJ2-3
CDR3 protein: CASSTNPLGTDTQYF
CDR3 DNA: TGTGCCAGCAGTACGAACCCGCTTGGCACAGATACGCAGTATTTT

D gene: NA
clone size: once
V gene: TRBV24-1
J gene: TRBJ2-1
CDR3 protein: CATSGWSGGYNEQFF
CDR3 DNA: TGTGCCACCAGTGGGTGGAGTGGAGGCTACAATGAGCAGTTCTTC

D gene: NA
clone size: NA
V gene: TRBV7-8
J gene: TRBJ1-5
CDR3 protein: CASSLGGRQPQHF
CDR3 DNA: TGTGCCAGCAGCTTAGGAGGGAGACAGCCCCAGCATTTT